This T cell receptor (beta chain) is from a study of shared clonotypes between healthy human individuals. Study outcomes and limitations: Naive subsets tended to show greater estimated richness than memory subsets.

Points on this clone: The antigen is unknown.

Produced via immunoSEQ multiplex PCR; TCRdb's table is partial and in-frame only. The data hold 900,000 to 1,200,000 clones, with more than 75% observed a single time. CDR1 is MNHEY and CDR2 is SMNVEV in the germline V gene (reference sequence). This CDR3 has 15 residues. V lost 6 bases and J 4 bases, leaving 18 bases between the germline ends. The sequence was obtained from a man younger than 30 in good health. Some clones in this sample may be carry-over from other donors' samples. This chain joins TRBV27 and TRBJ2-5; the D call may be TRBD1 or TRBD2 (5 bases each). Sequenced input: memory CD4+ T cells from PBMCs. Documented subset: CD45RA-negative fraction. CDR3 sequence reads: CASRAPGRPIETQYF. DNA of the CDR3: TGTGCCAGCAGAGCCCCGGGGCGGCCGATAGAGACCCAGTACTTC.